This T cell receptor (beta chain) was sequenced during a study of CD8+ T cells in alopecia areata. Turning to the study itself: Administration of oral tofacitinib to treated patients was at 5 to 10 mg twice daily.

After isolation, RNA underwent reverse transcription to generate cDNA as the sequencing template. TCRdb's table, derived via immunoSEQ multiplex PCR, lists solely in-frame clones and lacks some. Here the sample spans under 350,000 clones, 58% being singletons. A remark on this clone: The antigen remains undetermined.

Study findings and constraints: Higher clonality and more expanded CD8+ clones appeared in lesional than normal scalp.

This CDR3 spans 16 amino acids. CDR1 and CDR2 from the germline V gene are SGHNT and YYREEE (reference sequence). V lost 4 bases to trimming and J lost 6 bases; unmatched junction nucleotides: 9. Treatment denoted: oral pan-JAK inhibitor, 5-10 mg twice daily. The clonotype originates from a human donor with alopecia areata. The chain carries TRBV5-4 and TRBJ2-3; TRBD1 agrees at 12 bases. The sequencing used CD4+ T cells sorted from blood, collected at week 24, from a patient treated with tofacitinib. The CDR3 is CASSTRDRGLEDTQYF. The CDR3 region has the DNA TGTGCCAGCAGCACCCGGGACAGGGGGCTTGAGGATACGCAGTATTTT.